These 13 T cell receptor beta chains were all obtained from the same sample, sequenced in a study of T cell responses to AZD1222 COVID-19 vaccine. Only in-frame clones appear in the TCRdb table, and some are missing; sequencing was by immunoSEQ multiplex PCR. The sample contains 100,000 to 150,000 clones, about nine tenths of which appear only once. Sequencing used peripheral blood, obtained on day 0 of MenACWY control vaccination. These receptors came from an adult in good health.

Only one count was recorded for this clone. The rearrangement uses TRBV7-2 and TRBJ2-2; D call uncertain. The CDR3 is 14 amino acids. V lost 1 base and J lost 4, with 7 bases in between. The germline V gene encodes CDR1 SGHTA and CDR2 FQGNSA. CDR3 residues: CASSLGLLTGELFF. The CDR3 coding sequence is TGTGCCAGCAGCTTAGGTTTACTCACCGGGGAGCTGTTTTTT.

This rearrangement joins TRBV19 to TRBJ1-1; D possibly corresponds to TRBD1 (5 bases). The V end was cut by 4 bases, the J end by 1 base, with 13 bases between. Germline V gene data show CDR1 as LNHDA and CDR2 as SQIVND (reference sequence). The CDR3 totals 15 residues. CDR3 sequence: CASSTRGHKNTEAFF. The DNA of the CDR3 is TGTGCCAGTAGTACCCGCGGACATAAGAACACTGAAGCTTTCTTT.

V usage is TRBV11-2 and J usage is TRBJ1-4; D unclear. CDR3 length equals 15 residues. V lost 0 bases, J lost 8 bases, and 13 bases lay in between. CDR1 is SGHAT and CDR2 is FQNNGV in the germline V gene. This chain's CDR3 is CASSLDDTRKEKLFF. The CDR3 DNA sequence: TGTGCCAGCAGCTTAGATGACACGAGAAAAGAAAAACTGTTTTTT.

The chain is built from TRBV10-3 and TRBJ1-6; D not resolved. In germline, CDR1 is ENHRY, CDR2 SYGVKD. This CDR3 is 12 amino acids long. Trimming left V 0 bases short and J 10 bases short, with 4 bases between. The CDR3 DNA is TGTGCCATCAGTGAGTCGTTGTCACCCCTCCACTTT. Translating gives CAISESLSPLHF.

This clone is a singleton in its sample. The CDR3 sequence is CSAGDMYEQYV. CDR3 coding DNA: TGCAGTGCTGGGGACATGTACGAGCAGTACGTC. The chain joins TRBV20-1 to TRBJ2-7, with a possible D match to TRBD1 (6 bases). Germline V lookup: CDR1 DFQATT, CDR2 SNEGSKA (reference sequence). This CDR3 spans 11 amino acids. Trimming removed 5 bases at V and 4 bases at J, with 9 bases between.

J is TRBJ1-4 and V is TRBV7-2, with 8 bases aligning to TRBD1. J was trimmed by 4 bases and V by 5 bases; bases with no gene match: 6. The germline CDR1 and CDR2 sequences are SGHTA and FQGNSA. CDR3 length equals 15 residues. The CDR3 region is CASSPGDRLNEKLFF. In DNA form, the CDR3 reads TGTGCCAGCAGCCCGGGGGACAGGCTTAATGAAAAACTGTTTTTT.

The V and J genes are TRBV28 and TRBJ1-5; TRBD1 matches 7 bases. The CDR3 is made up of 14 amino acids. V was clipped by 5 bases and J by 5 bases; unmatched bases: 6. In germline, CDR1 is MDHEN, CDR2 SYDVKM. The CDR3 sequence: CASSAGTVDQPQHF. The DNA of the CDR3 is TGTGCCAGCAGTGCCGGGACAGTAGATCAGCCCCAGCATTTT. The whole variable domain, filled in from reference TRBV28 and TRBJ1-5, reads DVKVTQSSRYLVKRTGEKVFLECVQDMDHENMFWYRQDPGLGLRLIYFSYDVKMKEKGDIPEGYSVSREKKERFSLILESASTNQTSMYLCASSAGTVDQPQHFGDGTRLSIL.

The chain has TRBV15 and TRBJ2-7; D is perhaps TRBD1 or TRBD2 (5 bases each). The CDR3 extends over 19 amino acids. Germline values: CDR1 LNHNV, CDR2 YYDKDF (reference sequence). V was pared by 0 bases and J by 2 bases, with 23 bases between. The CDR3 is CATSRERLARGPKPYEQYF. DNA of the CDR3: TGTGCCACCAGCAGAGAGAGATTGGCGAGGGGCCCGAAACCCTACGAGCAGTACTTC.

The chain is built from TRBV30 and TRBJ1-1; 8 nucleotides line up with TRBD1. This CDR3 is built from 15 residues. Germline V gene data show CDR1 as GTSNPN and CDR2 as SVGIG (reference sequence). J gave up 0 bases and V 8 bases, and 11 bases lay outside the gene matches. The CDR3 spells CALDRGQGMNTEAFF. The CDR3 DNA reads as TGTGCCCTCGACAGGGGCCAGGGAATGAACACTGAAGCTTTCTTT.

This chain links TRBV19 with TRBJ1-4; D not resolved. V was trimmed by 7 bases and J by 5 bases, leaving 17 bases between them. The CDR3 has 15 residues. The germline gives CDR1 LNHDA, CDR2 SQIVND (reference sequence). Written as DNA, the CDR3 is TGTGCCAGTAATGGTCGGACGATTATAAATGAAAAACTGTTTTTT. This sequence encodes CASNGRTIINEKLFF.

V is TRBV19 and J is TRBJ1-5; D ambiguous. Trimming cost V 3 bases and J 4 bases, with 13 bases left between them. Germline lookup yields CDR1 LNHDA and CDR2 SQIVND (reference sequence). This CDR3 spans 15 amino acids. Here the CDR3 reads CASSMVLGANQPQHF. The CDR3 nucleotides are TGTGCCAGTAGTATGGTTTTGGGAGCAAATCAGCCCCAGCATTTT.

The V and J genes are TRBV10-2 and TRBJ2-5, with TRBD2 matching 7 bases. CDR3 length equals 13 residues. V was pared by 6 bases and J by 5 bases, with 6 bases of the junction left unmatched. CDR1 and CDR2 (germline): WSHSY, SAAADI. CDR3 sequence (DNA): TGCGCCAGCAGGCCGGGAGGCGGCGAGACCCAGTACTTC. It encodes CASRPGGGETQYF.

The chain has TRBV5-4 and TRBJ2-3; D is possibly TRBD1 (6 bases). Germline CDR1 is SGHNT and CDR2 is YYREEE (reference sequence). The germline V and J ends were trimmed by 4 bases and 0 bases, with 9 bases remaining between them. This CDR3 is 14 amino acids long. The CDR3 bases are TGTGCCAGCAGCACGGACAGAAGCACAGATACGCAGTATTTT. Its translation: CASSTDRSTDTQYF. Based on the CDR3 plus reference TRBV5-4 and TRBJ2-3, the full variable domain is ETGVTQSPTHLIKTRGQQVTLRCSSQSGHNTVSWYQQALGQGPQFIFQYYREEENGRGNFPPRFSGLQFPNYSSELNVNALELDDSALYLCASSTDRSTDTQYFGPGTRLTVL.